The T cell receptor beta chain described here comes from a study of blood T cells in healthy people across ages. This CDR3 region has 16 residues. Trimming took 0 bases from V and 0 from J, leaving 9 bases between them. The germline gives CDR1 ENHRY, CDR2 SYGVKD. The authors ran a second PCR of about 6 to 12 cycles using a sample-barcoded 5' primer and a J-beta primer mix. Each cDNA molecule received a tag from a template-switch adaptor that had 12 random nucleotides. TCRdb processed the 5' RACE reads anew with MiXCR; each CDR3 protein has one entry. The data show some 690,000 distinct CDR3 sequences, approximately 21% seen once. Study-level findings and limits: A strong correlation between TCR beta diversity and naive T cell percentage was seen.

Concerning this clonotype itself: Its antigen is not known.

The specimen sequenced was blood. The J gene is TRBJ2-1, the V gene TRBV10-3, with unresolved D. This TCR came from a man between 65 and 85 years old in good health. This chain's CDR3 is CAISESERSSYNEQFF. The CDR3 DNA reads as TGTGCCATCAGTGAGTCTGAGCGTAGCTCCTACAATGAGCAGTTCTTC.